Each of the 23 T cell receptor beta chains below was sequenced from the same sample in a study of Tregs in tolerant kidney transplant recipients. Generated by immunoSEQ multiplex PCR, the TCRdb table keeps only in-frame clones and is missing some. This sample contains tens of thousands of clones. Sequences were derived from CD4+ T cells from blood, sampled before the transplant. The receptors stem from a human donor who received a combined kidney and bone marrow transplant.

The CDR3 sequence: CASSERQYQETQYF. CDR3 DNA, as far as it was read: TGTGCCAGCAGCGAAAGACAGTACCAAGAGACC. V and J are TRBV2 and TRBJ2-5; a weak D match, TRBD1 (5 bases). The observed sequence ends 3 residues before the CDR3 terminus, with the missing tail filled in from the germline J gene. V lost 6 bases to trimming and J lost 0 bases, with 11 bases between them. This CDR3 has 14 residues. CDR1 is SNHLY and CDR2 is FYNNEI in the germline V gene.

Concerning this clone itself: The observed sequence ends 3 residues before the CDR3 terminus, with the missing tail filled in from the germline J gene. The rearrangement joins TRBV29-1 to TRBJ1-1; maybe TRBD1 (6 bases). Germline V gives CDR1 SQVTM, CDR2 ANQGSEA. The CDR3 covers 18 residues. The V and J ends lost 4 bases and 5 bases respectively, with 29 bases between them. CDR3 loop: CSVVKSLVYGAGATEAFF. Incomplete CDR3 DNA: TGCAGCGTTGTTAAGAGCCTAGTGTATGGGGCAGGGGCGACTGAA.

On this clone itself: Read coverage stops 3 residues before the CDR3 terminus; the germline J gene supplies the remainder. The chain carries TRBV18 and TRBJ2-1; the D is unclear. Germline loops: CDR1 KGHSH, CDR2 LQKENI. The CDR3 covers 14 residues. Trimming stripped 1 base from V and 2 bases from J, with 6 bases between. CDR3 amino acids: CASSPLSTYNEQFF. Partial CDR3 DNA: TGTGCCAGCTCACCACTTAGTACCTACAATGAG.

As for this clone: The read terminates 3 residues ahead of where the CDR3 ends, so the germline J gene completes it. This chain links TRBV30 with TRBJ2-7; maybe TRBD2 (7 bases). The V end lost 3 bases, the J end lost 0 bases, and 15 bases lay between the germline ends. The germline CDR1 and CDR2 sequences are GTSNPN and SVGIG (reference sequence). The CDR3 is made up of 15 amino acids. The CDR3 DNA, read in part, is TGTGCCTGGAGGGGGGGGCTAGCGGTCTCCTACGAG. Translated: CAWRGGLAVSYE. The CDR3 in its entirety is CAWRGGLAVSYEQYF.

Remarks on this clone: The read finishes 3 residues shy of the CDR3 end, and the germline J gene is used to complete it. V is TRBV10-3 and J is TRBJ1-5; unclear D gene. V was trimmed by 4 bases and J by 7 bases, leaving 11 bases between them. Germline CDR1 ENHRY, CDR2 SYGVKD. The length of the CDR3 is 13 residues. The CDR3 loop is CAISGSSTQPQHF. The sequenced part of the CDR3 DNA is TGTGCCATCAGTGGGTCTAGCACCCAGCCC.

With respect to this clone: The read ends 3 residues early relative to the CDR3; the germline J gene fills the gap. This chain links TRBV20-1 with TRBJ1-1; 7 bases line up with TRBD1. CDR1 and CDR2 (germline): DFQATT, SNEGSKA (reference sequence). The CDR3 consists of 16 residues. Germline trimming cut 0 bases from V and 4 bases from J; bases unmatched to any gene: 11. This CDR3 reads CSARDPGTGVGTEAFF. The sequenced part of the CDR3 DNA is TGCAGTGCTAGAGATCCCGGTACAGGGGTCGGCACTGAA.

Details on this clone: The read is 3 residues too short to cover the CDR3 end, so that end is filled in from the germline J gene. The chain couples TRBV7-9 to TRBJ1-2; possibly TRBD1 for D (5 bases). In germline, CDR1 is SEHNR, CDR2 FQNEAQ (reference sequence). The CDR3 runs 15 residues. The sequenced CDR3 bases are TGTGCCAGCAGCGAACATCAGGCAGGGAGTGGGGGC. Amino acids: CASSEHQAGSGG. The complete CDR3 reads CASSEHQAGSGGYTF.

About this clone: Read sequence stops 3 residues before the CDR3 end, and the germline J gene provides the missing end. The gene calls are TRBV20-1 and TRBJ2-5; 9 bases are a match to TRBD1. The ends lost 3 bases at V and 7 bases at J; junction bases unmatched: 6. Germline CDR1 reads DFQATT; CDR2 reads SNEGSKA (reference sequence). The CDR3 runs 13 residues. CDR3 DNA (partial): TGCAGTGCTAGTGGGACAGGGACATGGACC. As protein: CSASGTGTWT. The full CDR3 protein reads CSASGTGTWTQYF.

To note about this clone: The sequence runs out 3 residues before the end of the CDR3; the remainder is reconstructed from the germline J gene. This chain links TRBV6-1 with TRBJ1-5; TRBD1 is a possible D gene (5 bases). Germline CDR1 MNHNS, CDR2 SASEGT. The CDR3 runs to 14 residues. The covered CDR3 bases are TGTGCCAGCAGTGAAGCGCTTCAGGGTAGTCCC. Amino acid sequence: CASSEALQGSP. In full, the CDR3 is CASSEALQGSPQHF.

A remark on this clone: With the read ending 3 residues before the CDR3 end, the germline J gene is used to fill in that end. The V gene is TRBV19, the J gene TRBJ2-1, with D tentatively TRBD2 (7 bases). V was trimmed by 3 bases and J by 1 base, leaving 13 bases between them. Looked up from germline, CDR1 is LNHDA and CDR2 is SQIVND (reference sequence). The CDR3 has 16 residues. Incomplete CDR3 DNA: TGTGCCAGTAGTATGGATAGGGGGGGATCCTACAATGAG. Translated: CASSMDRGGSYNE. The CDR3 reads in full as CASSMDRGGSYNEQFF. The full variable domain, in which reference TRBV19 and TRBJ2-1 provide the parts outside the CDR3, is DGGITQSPKYLFRKEGQNVTLSCEQNLNHDAMYWYRQDPGQGLRLIYYSQIVNDFQKGDIAEGYSVSREKKESFPLTVTSAQKNPTAFYLCASSMDRGGSYNEQFFGPGTRLTVL.

Details on this clone: The CDR3 extends 3 residues past the end of the read, so its final part is completed from the germline J gene. The genes are TRBV7-9 and TRBJ2-3, with D unresolved. CDR1 is SEHNR and CDR2 is FQNEAQ in the germline V gene (reference sequence). The CDR3 covers 13 residues. Trimming stripped 5 bases from V and 4 bases from J, with 10 bases between. The sequenced CDR3 bases are TGTGCCAGCAGCCAGTACAGCCCAGATACG. Protein sequence: CASSQYSPDT. In full, the CDR3 reads CASSQYSPDTQYF. The full variable domain, with the rest looked up from reference TRBV7-9 and TRBJ2-3, is DTGVSQNPRHKITKRGQNVTFRCDPISEHNRLYWYRQTLGQGPEFLTYFQNEAQLEKSRLLSDRFSAERPKGSFSTLEIQRTEQGDSAMYLCASSQYSPDTQYFGPGTRLTVL.

Worth noting for this clone: The read comes to an end 3 residues before the CDR3 does, leaving the germline J gene to fill in the end. The genes are TRBV7-8 and TRBJ2-1, with TRBD1 matching over 7 bases. This CDR3 has 15 residues. J was trimmed by 8 bases and V by 1 base; bases with no gene match: 8. Germline V lookup: CDR1 SGHVS, CDR2 FQNEAQ. The CDR3 sequence: CASSLETGFHYEQFF. Partial CDR3 DNA: TGTGCCAGCAGCTTAGAGACAGGGTTTCATTATGAG.

Remarks on this clone: A read error may produce the germline difference seen at one junction end. The read ends 3 residues early relative to the CDR3; the germline J gene fills the gap. The chain has TRBV20-1 and TRBJ2-4, with 9 bases identical to TRBD2. CDR3 length equals 14 residues. CDR1 and CDR2 from the germline V gene are DFQATT and SNEGSKA (reference sequence). The sequenced part of the CDR3 DNA is TGCAGTGTTAGAGAGGGACTAGCAAAAAACATT. As protein: CSVREGLAKNI. The whole CDR3 sequence is CSVREGLAKNIQYF.

With regard to this clone: Read coverage stops 3 residues before the CDR3 terminus; the germline J gene supplies the remainder. This chain links TRBV11-2 with TRBJ2-2; the match to TRBD2 covers 9 bases. Germline V gene sequence: CDR1 SGHAT, CDR2 FQNNGV. V was clipped by 6 bases and J by 0 bases; unmatched bases: 2. There are 15 residues in the CDR3. CDR3 sequence: CASRRLAANTGELFF. The CDR3 DNA, read in part, is TGTGCCAGCAGGCGACTAGCGGCGAACACCGGGGAG.

As to this clone: The CDR3 end falls 3 residues outside the read, so it is completed with the germline J gene. The V and J genes are TRBV7-9 and TRBJ2-1; 10 bases fit TRBD1. Germline V CDR1 and CDR2: SEHNR, FQNEAQ (reference sequence). The CDR3 loop spans 15 amino acids. V was clipped by 6 bases and J by 5 bases; unmatched bases: 7. Incomplete CDR3 DNA: TGTGCCAGCAGTGTTTCCGGGACAGGGGACAATGAG. Encoded protein: CASSVSGTGDNE. The CDR3 in its entirety is CASSVSGTGDNEQFF.

A word on this clone: The read ends 3 residues before the CDR3 terminus; that terminus is restored from the germline J gene. The rearrangement joins TRBV10-3 to TRBJ2-1; D is perhaps TRBD1 or TRBD2 (5 bases each). Trimming shortened V by 4 bases and J by 8 bases, and 15 bases separated the two germline ends. The length of the CDR3 is 14 residues. The V gene's germline CDR1 is ENHRY and CDR2 SYGVKD. Incomplete CDR3 DNA: TGTGCCATCAGTGGGCAAGAGGGGCGCGATGAG. Amino acids: CAISGQEGRDE. In full, the CDR3 reads CAISGQEGRDEQFF.

As for this clone: The read ends 3 residues early relative to the CDR3; the germline J gene fills the gap. The V gene is TRBV28, the J gene TRBJ1-2, with 7 positions matching TRBD1. The V gene's germline CDR1 is MDHEN and CDR2 SYDVKM. The CDR3 runs to 16 residues. After removal of 6 bases from V and 2 bases from J, the junction contained 12 bases not matched to a gene. Partial CDR3 DNA: TGTGCCAGCAGCGCGAACCGGGACAGATCCAACTATGGC. Translating it yields CASSANRDRSNYG. The CDR3, in full, reads CASSANRDRSNYGYTF.

With respect to this clone: The missing CDR3 end, 3 residues past where the read stops, is filled in from the germline J gene. The gene calls are TRBV7-2 and TRBJ1-5; D might be TRBD1 (5 bases). The CDR3 runs 15 residues. Trimming took off 5 bases at V and 6 bases at J, with 17 bases between the two ends. Germline V lookup: CDR1 SGHTA, CDR2 FQGNSA. CDR3 DNA, as far as it was read: TGTGCCAGCAGCCCCACCGCCGGGGGGTTTCAGCCC. The encoded protein is CASSPTAGGFQP. The entire CDR3 protein is CASSPTAGGFQPQHF.

Remarks on this clone: The read halts 3 residues ahead of the CDR3 end, with the missing end drawn from the germline J gene. The chain links TRBV13 to TRBJ1-1; D remains ambiguous. This CDR3 is built from 14 residues. CDR1 is PRHDT, CDR2 FYEKMQ, per germline (reference sequence). Trimming shortened V by 0 bases and J by 5 bases, and 10 bases separated the two germline ends. CDR3 loop: CASSLGQSVTEAFF. CDR3 DNA (partial): TGTGCCAGCAGCTTAGGACAGTCCGTTACTGAA.

Concerning this clone: The missing CDR3 end, 3 residues past where the read stops, is filled in from the germline J gene. This rearrangement joins TRBV6-1 to TRBJ2-5, with D possibly being TRBD1 (6 bases). V dropped 3 bases and J dropped 7 bases, with 9 bases sitting between them. The CDR3 totals 12 residues. The germline CDR1 and CDR2 sequences are MNHNS and SASEGT. CDR3 amino acids: CASSEGRGTQYF. The covered CDR3 bases are TGTGCCAGCAGTGAGGGCAGGGGGACC.

Concerning this clone itself: Coverage ceases 3 residues before the CDR3 finishes, and the germline J gene fills in the end. The V call is TRBV5-6, the J call TRBJ1-1; 9 bases fit TRBD1. The CDR3 sequence is 15 residues long. Germline V gene sequence: CDR1 SGHDT, CDR2 YYEEEE. The junction had 7 bases not matched to a gene; V was cut back by 4 bases and J by 3 bases. The CDR3 DNA, read in part, is TGTGCCAGCAGCCCGTACAGGGGGCTGGACACTGAA. Protein sequence: CASSPYRGLDTE. The full CDR3 protein is CASSPYRGLDTEAFF.

This CDR3 reads CASSFTPGNTIYF. The sequenced CDR3 bases are TGTGCCAGCAGCTTTACACCTGGAAACACC. The chain couples TRBV7-2 to TRBJ1-3; unclear D gene. The observed sequence ends 3 residues before the CDR3 terminus, with the missing tail filled in from the germline J gene. The V gene lost 3 bases and the J gene lost 2 bases, with 5 bases spanning the gap. CDR1 is SGHTA, CDR2 FQGNSA, per germline. The CDR3 length is 13 residues.

With respect to this clone: The CDR3 end is not reached by the read, which stops 3 residues before it; the germline J gene fills it in. The genes are TRBV7-6 and TRBJ1-4; 7 positions match TRBD1. After removal of 2 bases from V and 5 bases from J, the junction contained 11 bases not matched to a gene. From germline, CDR1 is SGHVS and CDR2 FNYEAQ. This CDR3 is built from 17 residues. The CDR3: CASSLTVRGSANEKLFF. Partial CDR3 DNA: TGTGCCAGCAGCTTAACGGTCAGGGGGTCCGCCAATGAAAAA.